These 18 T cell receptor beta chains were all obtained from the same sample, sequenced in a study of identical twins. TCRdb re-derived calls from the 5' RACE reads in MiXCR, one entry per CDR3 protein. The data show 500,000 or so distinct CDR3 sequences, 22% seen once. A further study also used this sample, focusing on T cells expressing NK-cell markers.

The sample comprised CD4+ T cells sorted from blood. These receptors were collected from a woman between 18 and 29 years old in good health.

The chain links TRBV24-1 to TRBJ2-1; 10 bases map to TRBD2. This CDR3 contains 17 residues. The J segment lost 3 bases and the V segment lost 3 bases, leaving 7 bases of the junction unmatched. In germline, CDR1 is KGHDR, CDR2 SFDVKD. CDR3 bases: TGTGCCACCAGTGATGCTAGACTAGCGGGTCGCTACAATGAGCAGTTCTTC. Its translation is CATSDARLAGRYNEQFF.

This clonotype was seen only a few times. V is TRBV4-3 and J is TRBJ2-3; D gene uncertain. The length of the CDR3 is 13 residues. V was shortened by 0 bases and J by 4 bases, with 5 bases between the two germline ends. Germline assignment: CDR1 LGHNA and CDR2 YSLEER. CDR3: CASSQDWADTQYF. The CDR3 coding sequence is TGCGCCAGCAGCCAAGATTGGGCAGATACGCAGTATTTT.

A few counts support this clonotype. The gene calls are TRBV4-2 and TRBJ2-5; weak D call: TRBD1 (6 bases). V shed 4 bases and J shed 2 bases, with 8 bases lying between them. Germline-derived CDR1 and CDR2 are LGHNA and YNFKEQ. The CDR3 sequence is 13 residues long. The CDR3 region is CASSRDKQETQYF. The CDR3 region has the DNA TGTGCCAGCAGCCGGGACAAACAAGAGACCCAGTACTTC.

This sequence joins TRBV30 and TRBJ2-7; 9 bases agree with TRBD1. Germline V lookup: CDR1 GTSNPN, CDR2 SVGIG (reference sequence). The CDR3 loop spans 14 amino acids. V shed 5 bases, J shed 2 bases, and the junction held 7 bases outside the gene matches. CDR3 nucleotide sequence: TGTGCCTGGTTGGACAGGGGAAGGACCTACGAGCAGTACTTC. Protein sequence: CAWLDRGRTYEQYF.

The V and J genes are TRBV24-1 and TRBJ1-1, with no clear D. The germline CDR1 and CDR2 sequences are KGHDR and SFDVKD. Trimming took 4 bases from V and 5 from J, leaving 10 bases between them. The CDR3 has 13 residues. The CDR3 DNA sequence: TGTGCCACCAGTGACGGGATGCGAACTGAAGCTTTCTTT. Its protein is CATSDGMRTEAFF.

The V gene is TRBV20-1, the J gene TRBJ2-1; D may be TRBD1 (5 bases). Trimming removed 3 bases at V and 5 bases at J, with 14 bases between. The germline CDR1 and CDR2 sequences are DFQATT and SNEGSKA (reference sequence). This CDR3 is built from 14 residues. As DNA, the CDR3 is TGCAGTGCTAGCACGAATCAGGGCCACAATGAGCAGTTCTTC. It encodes CSASTNQGHNEQFF.

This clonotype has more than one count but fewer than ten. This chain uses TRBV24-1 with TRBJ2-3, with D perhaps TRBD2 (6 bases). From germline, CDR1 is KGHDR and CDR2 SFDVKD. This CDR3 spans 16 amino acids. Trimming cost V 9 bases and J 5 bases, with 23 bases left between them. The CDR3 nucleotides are TGTGCCACCTCCCGGGGTTCGGGAGAGGTGATAGATACGCAGTATTTT. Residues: CATSRGSGEVIDTQYF.

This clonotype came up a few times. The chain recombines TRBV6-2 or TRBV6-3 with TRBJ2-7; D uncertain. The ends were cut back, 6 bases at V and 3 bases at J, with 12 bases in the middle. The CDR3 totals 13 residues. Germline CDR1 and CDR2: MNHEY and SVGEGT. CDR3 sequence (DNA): TGTGCCAGCAGCTATAGGTTGGTCTACGAGCAGTACTTC. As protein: CASSYRLVYEQYF.

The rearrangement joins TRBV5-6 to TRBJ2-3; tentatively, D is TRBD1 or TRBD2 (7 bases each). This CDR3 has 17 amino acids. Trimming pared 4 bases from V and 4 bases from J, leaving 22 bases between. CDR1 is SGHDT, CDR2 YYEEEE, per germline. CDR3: CASSQTGRGSRPDTQYF. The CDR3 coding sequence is TGTGCCAGCAGCCAGACAGGGAGGGGGTCCAGACCAGATACGCAGTATTTT.

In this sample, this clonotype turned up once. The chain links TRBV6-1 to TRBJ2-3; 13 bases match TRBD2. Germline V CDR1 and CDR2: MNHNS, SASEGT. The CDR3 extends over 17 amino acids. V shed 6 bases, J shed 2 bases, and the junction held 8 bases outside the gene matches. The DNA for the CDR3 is TGTGCCAGCAGCCGGACTAGCGGGGGCGTTCTCACAGATACGCAGTATTTT. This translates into CASSRTSGGVLTDTQYF.

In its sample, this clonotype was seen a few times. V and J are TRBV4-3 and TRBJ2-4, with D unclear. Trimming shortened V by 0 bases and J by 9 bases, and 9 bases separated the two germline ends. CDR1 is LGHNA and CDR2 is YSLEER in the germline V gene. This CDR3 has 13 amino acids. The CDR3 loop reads CASSQESEGIQYF. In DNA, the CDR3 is TGCGCCAGCAGCCAAGAGAGTGAAGGCATTCAGTACTTC.

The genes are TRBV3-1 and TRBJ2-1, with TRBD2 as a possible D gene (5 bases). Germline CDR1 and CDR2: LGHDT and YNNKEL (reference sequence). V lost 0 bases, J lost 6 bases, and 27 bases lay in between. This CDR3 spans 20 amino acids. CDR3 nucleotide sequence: TGTGCCAGCAGCCAAGATTTTGGTCTAGCAGCCCCCCAATCGCCCAATGAGCAGTTCTTC. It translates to CASSQDFGLAAPQSPNEQFF.

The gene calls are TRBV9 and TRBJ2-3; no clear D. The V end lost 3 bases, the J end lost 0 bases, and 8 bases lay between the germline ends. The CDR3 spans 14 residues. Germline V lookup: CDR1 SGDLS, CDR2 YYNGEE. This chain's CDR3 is CASSAYLSTDTQYF. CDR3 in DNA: TGTGCCAGCAGCGCCTACCTCAGCACAGATACGCAGTATTTT.

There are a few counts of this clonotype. CDR3 sequence (DNA): TGCAGTGCCGGGAGAAGGATCAACGAGCAGTACTTC. Its protein product is CSAGRRINEQYF. The chain links TRBV20-1 to TRBJ2-7, with D possibly matching TRBD2 (6 bases). V lost 6 bases, J lost 5 bases, and 14 bases lay in between. The CDR3 runs 12 residues. CDR1 and CDR2 (germline): DFQATT, SNEGSKA (reference sequence).

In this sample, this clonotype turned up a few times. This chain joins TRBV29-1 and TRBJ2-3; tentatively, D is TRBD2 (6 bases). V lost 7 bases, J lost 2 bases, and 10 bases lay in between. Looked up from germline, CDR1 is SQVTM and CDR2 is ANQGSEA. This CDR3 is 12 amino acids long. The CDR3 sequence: CSAGRHTDTQYF. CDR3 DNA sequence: TGCAGCGCAGGGAGGCACACAGATACGCAGTATTTT.

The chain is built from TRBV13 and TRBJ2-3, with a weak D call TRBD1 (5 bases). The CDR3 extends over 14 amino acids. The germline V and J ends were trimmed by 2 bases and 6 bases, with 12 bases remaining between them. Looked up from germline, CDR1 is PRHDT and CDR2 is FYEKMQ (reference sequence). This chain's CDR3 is CASSLQGPRDTQYF. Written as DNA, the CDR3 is TGTGCCAGCAGCTTACAGGGTCCTCGGGATACGCAGTATTTT. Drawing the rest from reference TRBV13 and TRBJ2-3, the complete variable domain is AAGVIQSPRHLIKEKRETATLKCYPIPRHDTVYWYQQGPGQDPQFLISFYEKMQSDKGSIPDRFSAQQFSDYHSELNMSSLELGDSALYFCASSLQGPRDTQYFGPGTRLTVL.

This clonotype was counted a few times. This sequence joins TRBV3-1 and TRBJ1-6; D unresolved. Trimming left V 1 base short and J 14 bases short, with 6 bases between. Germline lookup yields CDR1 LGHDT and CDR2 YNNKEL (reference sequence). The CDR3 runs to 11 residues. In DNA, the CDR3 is TGTGCCAGCAGCCAAGCAAGCACCCTCCACTTT. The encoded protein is CASSQASTLHF.

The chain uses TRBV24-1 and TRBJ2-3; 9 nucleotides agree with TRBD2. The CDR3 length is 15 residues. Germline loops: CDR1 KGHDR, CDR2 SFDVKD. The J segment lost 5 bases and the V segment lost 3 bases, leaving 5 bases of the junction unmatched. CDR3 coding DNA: TGTGCCACCAGTGATCGGGGTAGCGGGGGAGATACGCAGTATTTT. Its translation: CATSDRGSGGDTQYF.